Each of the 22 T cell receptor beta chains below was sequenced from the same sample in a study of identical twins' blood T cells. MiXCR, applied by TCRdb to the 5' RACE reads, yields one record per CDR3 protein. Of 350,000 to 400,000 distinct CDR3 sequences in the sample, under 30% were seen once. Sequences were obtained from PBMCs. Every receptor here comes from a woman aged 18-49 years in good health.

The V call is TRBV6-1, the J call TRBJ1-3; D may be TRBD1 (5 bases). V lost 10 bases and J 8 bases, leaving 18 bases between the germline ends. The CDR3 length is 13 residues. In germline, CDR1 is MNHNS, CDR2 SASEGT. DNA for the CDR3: TGTGCCACAGTTAGGAGGGGCGCGGACACCATATATTTT. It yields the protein CATVRRGADTIYF.

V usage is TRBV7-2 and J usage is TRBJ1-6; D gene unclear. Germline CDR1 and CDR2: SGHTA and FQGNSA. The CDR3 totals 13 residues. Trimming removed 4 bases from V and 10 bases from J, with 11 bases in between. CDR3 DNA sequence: TGTGCCAGCAGCTGGGGTTTGCAGTCACCCCTCCACTTT. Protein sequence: CASSWGLQSPLHF.

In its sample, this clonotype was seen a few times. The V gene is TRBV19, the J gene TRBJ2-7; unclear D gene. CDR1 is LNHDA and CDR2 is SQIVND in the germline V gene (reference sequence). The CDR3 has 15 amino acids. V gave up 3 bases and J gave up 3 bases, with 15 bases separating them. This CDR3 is CASSMVASLDYEQYF. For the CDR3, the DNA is TGTGCCAGTAGTATGGTGGCTAGTCTCGACTACGAGCAGTACTTC.

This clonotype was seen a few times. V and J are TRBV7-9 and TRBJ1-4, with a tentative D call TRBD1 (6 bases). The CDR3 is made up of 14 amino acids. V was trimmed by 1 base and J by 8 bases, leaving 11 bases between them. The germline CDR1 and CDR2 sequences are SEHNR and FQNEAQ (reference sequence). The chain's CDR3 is CASSLEAGAEKLFF. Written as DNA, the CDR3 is TGTGCCAGCAGCTTAGAAGCAGGGGCGGAAAAACTGTTTTTT.

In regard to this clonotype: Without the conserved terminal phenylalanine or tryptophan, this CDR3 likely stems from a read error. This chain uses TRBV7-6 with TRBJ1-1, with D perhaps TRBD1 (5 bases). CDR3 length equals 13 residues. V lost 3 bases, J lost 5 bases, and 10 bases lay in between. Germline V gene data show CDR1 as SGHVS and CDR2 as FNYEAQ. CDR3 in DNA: TGTGCCAGCAGCTTGGCAGGGAGGACTGAAGCTTTCCTT. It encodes CASSLAGRTEAFL.

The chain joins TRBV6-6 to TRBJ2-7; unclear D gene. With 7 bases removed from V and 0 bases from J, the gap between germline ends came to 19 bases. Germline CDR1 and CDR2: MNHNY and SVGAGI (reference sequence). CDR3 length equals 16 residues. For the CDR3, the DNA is TGTGCCAGCACCCTCTCCCTTTGGCCTAGCTCCTACGAGCAGTACTTC. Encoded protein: CASTLSLWPSSYEQYF.

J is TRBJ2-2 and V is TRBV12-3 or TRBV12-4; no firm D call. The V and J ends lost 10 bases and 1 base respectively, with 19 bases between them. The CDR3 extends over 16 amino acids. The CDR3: CATRDLTVMNTGELFF. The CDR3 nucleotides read TGTGCCACCAGAGATTTGACCGTTATGAACACCGGGGAGCTGTTTTTT.

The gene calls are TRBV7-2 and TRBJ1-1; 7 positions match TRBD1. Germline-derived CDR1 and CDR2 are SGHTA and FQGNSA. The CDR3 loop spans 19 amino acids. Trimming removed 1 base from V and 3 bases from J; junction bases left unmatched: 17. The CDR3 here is CASSLVGQRSRPKDTEAFF. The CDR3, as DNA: TGTGCCAGCAGCTTAGTGGGACAGAGGTCTCGACCAAAGGACACTGAAGCTTTCTTT.

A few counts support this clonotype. The CDR3 DNA is TGCAGCGTCCCAGGGATCTCGAACACCGGGGAGCTGTTTTTT. Translating gives CSVPGISNTGELFF. The chain combines TRBV29-1 with TRBJ2-2; TRBD1 might be the D (5 bases). Germline V lookup: CDR1 SQVTM, CDR2 ANQGSEA. This CDR3 comprises 14 residues. V was clipped by 6 bases and J by 0 bases, with 11 bases between them.

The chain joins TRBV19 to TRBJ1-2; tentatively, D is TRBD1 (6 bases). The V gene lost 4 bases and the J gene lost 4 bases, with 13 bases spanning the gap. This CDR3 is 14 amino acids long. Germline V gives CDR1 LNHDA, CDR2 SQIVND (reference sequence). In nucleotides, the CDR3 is TGTGCCAGTAGTAGCCGACAGGCTACCTATGGCTACACCTTC. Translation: CASSSRQATYGYTF.

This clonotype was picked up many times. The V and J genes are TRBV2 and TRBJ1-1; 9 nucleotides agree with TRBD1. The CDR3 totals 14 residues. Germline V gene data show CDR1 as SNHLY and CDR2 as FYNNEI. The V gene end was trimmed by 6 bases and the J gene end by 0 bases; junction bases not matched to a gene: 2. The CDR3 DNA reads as TGTGCCAGCAGGGACAGGGGATTGAACACTGAAGCTTTCTTT. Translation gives CASRDRGLNTEAFF.

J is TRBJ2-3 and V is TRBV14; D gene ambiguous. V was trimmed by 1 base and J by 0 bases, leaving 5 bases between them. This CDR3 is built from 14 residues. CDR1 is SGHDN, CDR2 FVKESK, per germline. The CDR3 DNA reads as TGTGCCAGCAGCCAAGTATCGAGCACAGATACGCAGTATTTT. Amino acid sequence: CASSQVSSTDTQYF.

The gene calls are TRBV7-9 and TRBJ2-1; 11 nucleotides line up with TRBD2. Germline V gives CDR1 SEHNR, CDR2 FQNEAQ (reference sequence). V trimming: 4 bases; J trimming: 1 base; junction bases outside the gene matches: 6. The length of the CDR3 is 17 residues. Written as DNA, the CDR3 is TGTGCCAGCAGCTCCACCGGGACTAGCGGATCCTACAATGAGCAGTTCTTC. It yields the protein CASSSTGTSGSYNEQFF.

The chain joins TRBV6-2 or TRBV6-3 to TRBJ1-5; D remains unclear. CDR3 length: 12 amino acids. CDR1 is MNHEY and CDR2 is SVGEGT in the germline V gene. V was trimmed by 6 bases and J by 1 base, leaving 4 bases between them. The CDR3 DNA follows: TGTGCCAGCAGATGGAGCAATCAGCCCCAGCATTTT. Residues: CASRWSNQPQHF.

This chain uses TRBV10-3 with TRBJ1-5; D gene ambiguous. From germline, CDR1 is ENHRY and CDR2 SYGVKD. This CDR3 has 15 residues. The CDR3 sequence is CTTRPGTYSNQPQHF. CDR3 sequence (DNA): TGTACCACCCGCCCGGGTACTTATAGCAATCAGCCCCAGCATTTT.

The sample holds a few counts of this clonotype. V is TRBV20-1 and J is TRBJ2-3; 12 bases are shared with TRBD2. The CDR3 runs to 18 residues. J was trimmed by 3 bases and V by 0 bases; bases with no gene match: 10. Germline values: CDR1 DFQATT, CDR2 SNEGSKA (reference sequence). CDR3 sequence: CSARDLIASGGGTDTQYF. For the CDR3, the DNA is TGCAGTGCTAGAGATCTCATTGCTAGCGGGGGGGGTACAGATACGCAGTATTTT.

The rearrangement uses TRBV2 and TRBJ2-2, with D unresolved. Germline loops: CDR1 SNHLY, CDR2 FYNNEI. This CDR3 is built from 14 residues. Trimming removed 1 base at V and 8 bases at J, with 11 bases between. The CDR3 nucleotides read TGTGCCAGCAGTGAAGAACTGCGGCTGGGGGAGCTGTTTTTT. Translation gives CASSEELRLGELFF.

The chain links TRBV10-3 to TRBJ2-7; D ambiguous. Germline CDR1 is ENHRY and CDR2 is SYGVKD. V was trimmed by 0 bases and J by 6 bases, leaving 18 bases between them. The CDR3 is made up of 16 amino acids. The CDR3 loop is CAISESNQEIIGEQYF. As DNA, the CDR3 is TGTGCCATCAGTGAGTCAAACCAAGAAATAATAGGCGAGCAGTACTTC.

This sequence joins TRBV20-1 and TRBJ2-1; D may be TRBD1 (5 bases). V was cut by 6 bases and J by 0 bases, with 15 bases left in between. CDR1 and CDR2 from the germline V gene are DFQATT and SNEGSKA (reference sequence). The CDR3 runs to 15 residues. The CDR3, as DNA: TGCAGTGCGGACGGACAAGCGCCCTCCTACAATGAGCAGTTCTTC. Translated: CSADGQAPSYNEQFF.

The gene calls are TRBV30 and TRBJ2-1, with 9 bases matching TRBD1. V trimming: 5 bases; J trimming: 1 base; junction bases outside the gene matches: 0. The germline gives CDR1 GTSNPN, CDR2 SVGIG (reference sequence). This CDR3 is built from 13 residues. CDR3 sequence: CAWDRGSYNEQFF. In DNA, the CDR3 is TGTGCCTGGGACAGGGGGTCCTACAATGAGCAGTTCTTC.

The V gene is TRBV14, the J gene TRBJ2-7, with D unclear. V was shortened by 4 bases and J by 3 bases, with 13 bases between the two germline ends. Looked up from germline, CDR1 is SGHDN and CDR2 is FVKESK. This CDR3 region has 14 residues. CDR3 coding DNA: TGTGCCAGCAGCCCTATTGACACCTACTACGAGCAGTACTTC. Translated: CASSPIDTYYEQYF.

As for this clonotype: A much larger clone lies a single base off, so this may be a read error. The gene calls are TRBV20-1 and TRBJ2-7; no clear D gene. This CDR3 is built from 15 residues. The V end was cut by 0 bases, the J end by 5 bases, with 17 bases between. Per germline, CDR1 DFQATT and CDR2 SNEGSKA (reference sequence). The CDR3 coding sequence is TGCAGTGCTAGAGATAAGGATCATTCCTTGGACGAGCAGTACTTC. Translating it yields CSARDKDHSLDEQYF.